Following are 13 T cell receptor beta chains from one sample sequenced in a study of Graves' ophthalmopathy and Graves' hyperthyroidism. The sequenced template was RNA, covering the TCR beta CDR3 region. Second-round multiplex PCR followed a first-round RT-PCR using HTBI primers. TCRdb ran MiXCR on the multiplex PCR reads and lists one entry per CDR3 protein. Among fewer than 250,000 distinct CDR3 sequences listed, 25% to 30% were seen once. The sequencing input was peripheral blood. These TCRs come from a man aged 50 to 59 with Graves' ophthalmopathy.

This clonotype was found once. The V gene is TRBV6-1, the J gene TRBJ2-5, with 7 bases fitting TRBD2. The CDR3 covers 15 residues. The V gene end was trimmed by 2 bases and the J gene end by 5 bases; junction bases not matched to a gene: 8. The germline gives CDR1 MNHNS, CDR2 SASEGT. CDR3 in DNA: TGTGCCAGCAGTGAACTGTGGCCAGCGGGGGAGACCCAGTACTTC. This encodes CASSELWPAGETQYF.

CDR3 coding DNA: TGTGCCAGCAGTTTATCAGGGGTCCAAGAGACCCAGTACTTC. This translates into CASSLSGVQETQYF. The rearrangement joins TRBV27 to TRBJ2-5, with TRBD1 as a possible D gene (5 bases). The CDR3 loop spans 14 amino acids. Germline CDR1 and CDR2: MNHEY and SMNVEV (reference sequence). The ends were cut back, 0 bases at V and 1 base at J, with 6 bases in the middle.

Ten or more counts support this clonotype. J is TRBJ2-5 and V is TRBV19; perhaps TRBD1 as D (5 bases). Germline-derived CDR1 and CDR2 are LNHDA and SQIVND (reference sequence). This CDR3 comprises 15 residues. Trimming removed 6 bases from V and 4 bases from J, with 18 bases in between. The CDR3 loop is CASSQRQFLRETQYF. The CDR3 DNA reads as TGTGCCAGTAGCCAACGACAGTTCCTCAGAGAGACCCAGTACTTC.

This rearrangement joins TRBV25-1 to TRBJ2-7, with D possibly called TRBD1 or TRBD2 (6 bases each). Deletions cut 7 bases from V and 9 bases from J, with 22 bases between. The CDR3 consists of 14 residues. The germline gives CDR1 MGHDK, CDR2 SYGVNS. The CDR3 DNA follows: TGTGCCAGCAACCAACAGGGAGGAGGTTTAGGGCAGTACTTC. This encodes CASNQQGGGLGQYF.

The sample holds many counts of this clonotype. The chain links TRBV20-1 to TRBJ2-7, with 8 bases identical to TRBD1. V was pared by 2 bases and J by 3 bases, with 6 bases of the junction left unmatched. CDR3 length: 14 residues. CDR1 is DFQATT and CDR2 is SNEGSKA in the germline V gene (reference sequence). The CDR3: CSARPGTGGYEQYF. The CDR3 DNA follows: TGCAGTGCTAGACCCGGGACAGGAGGCTACGAGCAGTACTTC.

Comment on this clonotype: In this CDR3 the conserved last residue, phenylalanine or tryptophan, is missing, so a read error is likely. The chain has TRBV12-3 or TRBV12-4 and TRBJ2-7; 8 positions agree with TRBD1. This CDR3 has 15 residues. V gave up 7 bases and J gave up 3 bases; unmatched junction bases: 11. CDR3 protein: CASTSCGTGIYEQYS. In nucleotides, the CDR3 is TGTGCCAGCACCTCCTGCGGGACAGGTATCTACGAGCAGTACTCC.

At least ten counts were recorded for this clonotype. The chain recombines TRBV28 with TRBJ2-7; 8 nucleotides agree with TRBD2. The CDR3 loop spans 14 amino acids. The trim removed 10 bases at V and 3 bases at J, leaving 11 bases unmatched. CDR1 and CDR2 from the germline V gene are MDHEN and SYDVKM. This CDR3 reads CATLGGSGNYEQYF. CDR3 DNA: TGTGCCACTTTGGGAGGTAGCGGGAACTACGAGCAGTACTTC. Combining the CDR3 with reference TRBV28 and TRBJ2-7 gives the whole variable domain DVKVTQSSRYLVKRTGEKVFLECVQDMDHENMFWYRQDPGLGLRLIYFSYDVKMKEKGDIPEGYSVSREKKERFSLILESASTNQTSMYLCATLGGSGNYEQYFGPGTRLTVT.

This clonotype has at least ten counts. The chain employs TRBV27 and TRBJ2-5; 7 bases align to TRBD1. J lost 1 base, V lost 2 bases, and 4 bases had no gene match. Germline V CDR1 and CDR2: MNHEY, SMNVEV (reference sequence). The CDR3 runs 15 residues. CDR3 region: CASSLRGTAQETQYF. Written as DNA, the CDR3 is TGTGCCAGCAGTTTACGTGGGACAGCCCAAGAGACCCAGTACTTC.

This clonotype was observed at least ten times. The DNA for the CDR3 is TGCGCCAGCAGCTTGGATTACGGGGATGAAGCTTTCTTT. It specifies CASSLDYGDEAFF. V gene TRBV5-1 combines with J gene TRBJ1-1; D ambiguous. The germline V and J ends were trimmed by 0 bases and 7 bases, with 10 bases remaining between them. Germline V gene lookup returns CDR1 SGHRS and CDR2 YFSETQ. This CDR3 has 13 amino acids.

The chain combines TRBV12-3 or TRBV12-4 with TRBJ1-2; a possible D gene is TRBD1 (5 bases). With 3 bases removed from V and 1 base from J, the gap between germline ends came to 9 bases. This CDR3 is built from 14 residues. The CDR3 spells CASSFHQGNYGYTF. The CDR3 DNA is TGTGCCAGCAGTTTCCATCAGGGTAACTATGGCTACACCTTC.

This clonotype has at least ten counts. The chain is built from TRBV10-3 and TRBJ1-2, with 8 positions matching TRBD1. Germline V lookup: CDR1 ENHRY, CDR2 SYGVKD. V gave up 8 bases and J gave up 2 bases; unmatched junction bases: 4. The CDR3 has 13 amino acids. The CDR3 is CAIGQGPNYGYTF. CDR3 coding DNA: TGTGCCATCGGACAGGGACCAAACTATGGCTACACCTTC.

This chain links TRBV6-5 with TRBJ1-1; perhaps TRBD1 as D (5 bases). Germline loops: CDR1 MNHEY, CDR2 SVGAGI. There are 13 residues in the CDR3. V shed 2 bases and J shed 6 bases, with 10 bases lying between them. CDR3 residues: CASSYRGGAEAFF. The CDR3 DNA follows: TGTGCCAGCAGTTACCGTGGAGGGGCTGAAGCTTTCTTT.

This clonotype was found many times. The chain is built from TRBV6-5 and TRBJ2-7; TRBD2 matches 7 bases. V dropped 4 bases and J dropped 4; count of bases not matched to a gene: 7. This CDR3 spans 14 amino acids. CDR1 and CDR2 (germline): MNHEY, SVGAGI. The CDR3 here is CASSWRELGYEQYF. CDR3 DNA: TGTGCCAGCAGTTGGCGGGAGCTCGGGTACGAGCAGTACTTC.